One sample yielded the 31 T cell receptor beta chains listed below, sequenced in a study of cytotoxic CD8 clonotypes in ibrutinib-treated CLL. TCRdb's copy holds only in-frame clones and misses some; the assay was immunoSEQ multiplex PCR. The table records about 50,000 clones, approximately 71% of them present only once. The source was PBMCs, collected after 12 months of ibrutinib treatment. The receptors come from a human donor with chronic lymphocytic leukemia.

The chain carries TRBV29-1 and TRBJ1-4, with D maybe TRBD1 (5 bases). Germline V gene sequence: CDR1 SQVTM, CDR2 ANQGSEA. CDR3 length: 15 amino acids. V lost 7 bases to trimming and J lost 5 bases, with 20 bases between them. CDR3 coding DNA: TGCAGCGCCCGAAGGGGTGCCAGACAGAATGAAAAACTGTTTTTT. Its translation: CSARRGARQNEKLFF.

CDR3 region: CAWRLGLAGGEQFF. In nucleotides, the CDR3 is TGTGCCTGGAGACTGGGACTAGCGGGTGGTGAGCAGTTCTTC. This chain links TRBV30 with TRBJ2-1, with TRBD2 matching over 12 bases. The CDR3 is made up of 14 amino acids. The ends lost 3 bases at V and 9 bases at J; junction bases unmatched: 6. The germline gives CDR1 GTSNPN, CDR2 SVGIG (reference sequence).

The genes are TRBV19 and TRBJ1-3; no firm D call. CDR1 is LNHDA, CDR2 SQIVND, per germline (reference sequence). Trimming shortened V by 3 bases and J by 4 bases, and 13 bases separated the two germline ends. The length of the CDR3 is 15 residues. CDR3 nucleotide sequence: TGTGCCAGTAGTATCCCGAGTTTTGGCGGAAACACCATATATTTT. Its translation: CASSIPSFGGNTIYF. The full variable domain, in which reference TRBV19 and TRBJ1-3 provide the parts outside the CDR3, is DGGITQSPKYLFRKEGQNVTLSCEQNLNHDAMYWYRQDPGQGLRLIYYSQIVNDFQKGDIAEGYSVSREKKESFPLTVTSAQKNPTAFYLCASSIPSFGGNTIYFGEGSWLTVV.

V and J are TRBV2 and TRBJ1-2, with D possibly TRBD1 on 5 matching bases. This CDR3 has 11 residues. Trimming removed 8 bases from V and 8 bases from J, with 12 bases in between. CDR1 is SNHLY, CDR2 FYNNEI, per germline. In nucleotides, the CDR3 is TGTGCCAGCGGGGGGTTGGGCGGCTACACCTTC. Its protein is CASGGLGGYTF.

The rearrangement links TRBV27 to TRBJ2-5; 7 bases line up with TRBD2. CDR1 and CDR2 (germline): MNHEY, SMNVEV (reference sequence). V trimming: 5 bases; J trimming: 0 bases; junction bases outside the gene matches: 3. The CDR3 has 14 amino acids. The CDR3 loop reads CASSPGTNQETQYF. The CDR3 nucleotides are TGTGCCAGCAGTCCCGGGACTAACCAAGAGACCCAGTACTTC.

The chain has TRBV2 and TRBJ1-5, with D possibly being TRBD1 (5 bases). The CDR3 totals 17 residues. Germline V CDR1 and CDR2: SNHLY, FYNNEI. Trimming took off 6 bases at V and 2 bases at J, with 20 bases between the two ends. This CDR3 reads CASRSGRGGIGNQPQHF. The CDR3 bases are TGTGCCAGCAGGTCAGGGAGAGGCGGGATTGGCAATCAGCCCCAGCATTTT.

The chain joins TRBV7-8 to TRBJ2-1, with D uncertain. In germline, CDR1 is SGHVS, CDR2 FQNEAQ. V lost 1 base to trimming and J lost 5 bases, with 6 bases between them. The CDR3 loop spans 13 amino acids. In DNA, the CDR3 is TGTGCCAGCAGCTTAGGAGGTCACAATGAGCAGTTCTTC. It yields the protein CASSLGGHNEQFF. Looking up the rest from reference TRBV7-8 and TRBJ2-1 gives the full variable domain: GAGVSQSPRYKVAKRGQDVALRCDPISGHVSLFWYQQALGQGPEFLTYFQNEAQLDKSGLPSDRFFAERPEGSVSTLKIQRTQQEDSAVYLCASSLGGHNEQFFGPGTRLTVL.

The chain employs TRBV25-1 and TRBJ2-7; perhaps D is TRBD1 or TRBD2 (5 bases each). Germline V gives CDR1 MGHDK, CDR2 SYGVNS. The CDR3 covers 14 residues. V lost 5 bases and J lost 6, with 17 bases in between. This CDR3 is CASSFAGTHPEQYF. The DNA for the CDR3 is TGTGCCAGCAGTTTTGCCGGGACCCACCCCGAGCAGTACTTC.

This chain links TRBV28 with TRBJ1-5; D is uncertain. Trimming left V 5 bases short and J 1 base short, with 12 bases between. This CDR3 spans 15 amino acids. Germline CDR1 and CDR2: MDHEN and SYDVKM. The CDR3 here is CASSLTVLSNQPQHF. As DNA, the CDR3 is TGTGCCAGCAGTCTCACGGTTTTAAGCAATCAGCCCCAGCATTTT.

The chain links TRBV6-6 to TRBJ1-1; tentative D call: TRBD1 (6 bases). This CDR3 spans 13 amino acids. From germline, CDR1 is MNHNY and CDR2 SVGAGI (reference sequence). Between the trimmed V and J ends, which lost 5 bases and 4 bases, there was a span of 11 bases. CDR3 nucleotide sequence: TGTGCCAGCAGTGACCAGGGGCGCACTGAAGCTTTCTTT. Its protein product is CASSDQGRTEAFF.

The genes are TRBV27 and TRBJ2-7; 11 bases agree with TRBD1. CDR3 length equals 16 residues. Germline CDR1 reads MNHEY; CDR2 reads SMNVEV (reference sequence). The junction had 8 bases not matched to a gene; V was cut back by 2 bases and J by 5 bases. The CDR3: CASSLRAGTGGNEQYF. DNA for the CDR3: TGTGCCAGCAGTTTAAGAGCCGGGACAGGGGGGAACGAGCAGTACTTC.

The chain has TRBV14 and TRBJ2-3; TRBD2 is a possible D gene (5 bases). The germline gives CDR1 SGHDN, CDR2 FVKESK. Deletions cut 5 bases from V and 0 bases from J, with 12 bases between. CDR3 size: 15 residues. CDR3 amino acids: CASSKQTTSTDTQYF. The DNA of the CDR3 is TGTGCCAGCAGCAAACAGACTACTAGCACAGATACGCAGTATTTT.

The chain carries TRBV11-3 and TRBJ2-1; 8 bases line up with TRBD2. Germline lookup yields CDR1 SGHNT and CDR2 YENEEA. The V segment lost 5 bases and the J segment 7 bases; nucleotides outside the gene matches: 4. CDR3 length equals 13 residues. CDR3 residues: CASSPGGWNEQFF. The CDR3, as DNA: TGTGCCAGCAGCCCGGGGGGGTGGAATGAGCAGTTCTTC.

This clone was recorded a few times. V gene TRBV7-2 combines with J gene TRBJ2-7, with 8 bases identical to TRBD1. This CDR3 comprises 15 residues. The germline V gene encodes CDR1 SGHTA and CDR2 FQGNSA. With V trimmed by 5 bases and J by 1 base, 7 bases remained unmatched. The CDR3 region has the DNA TGTGCCAGCAGCCTCCGGGACAGGATATCCTACGAGCAGTACTTC. Protein product: CASSLRDRISYEQYF.

This clone was observed a few times. The gene calls are TRBV4-1 and TRBJ2-2; TRBD2 agrees at 7 bases. This CDR3 comprises 16 residues. CDR1 MGHRA and CDR2 YSYEKL come from the germline V gene. Trimming removed 2 bases from V and 6 bases from J; junction bases left unmatched: 9. CDR3 sequence (DNA): TGCGCCAGCAGCCAACCTAGGGCGGGAGTGGCCGGGGAGCTGTTTTTT. Its translation: CASSQPRAGVAGELFF.

This clone is a singleton in its sample. This chain joins TRBV5-4 and TRBJ2-3; 14 bases match TRBD2. CDR1 and CDR2 from the germline V gene are SGHNT and YYREEE (reference sequence). The CDR3 contains 18 residues. The trim removed 3 bases at V and 2 bases at J, leaving 8 bases unmatched. DNA of the CDR3: TGTGCCAGCAGCTCCGGACTAGCGGGAGGCGGCCCCACAGATACGCAGTATTTT. Translation gives CASSSGLAGGGPTDTQYF.

The chain couples TRBV30 to TRBJ1-1; 7 bases agree with TRBD1. The CDR3 length is 13 residues. CDR1 and CDR2 (germline): GTSNPN, SVGIG (reference sequence). V dropped 1 base and J dropped 6; count of bases not matched to a gene: 5. CDR3 DNA: TGTGCCTGGAGTGCGAACAGGGGAGCTGAAGCTTTCTTT. It encodes CAWSANRGAEAFF.

In its sample, this clone was seen many times. The J gene is TRBJ2-3, the V gene TRBV4-2, with 10 positions matching TRBD2. This CDR3 spans 16 amino acids. V shed 0 bases and J 5 bases; nucleotides not matched to a gene: 5. The germline V gene has CDR1 LGHNA and CDR2 YNFKEQ. CDR3 DNA: TGTGCCAGCAGCCAAGAGTCTAGCGGGAGTATAGATACGCAGTATTTT. Translated: CASSQESSGSIDTQYF.

This chain connects TRBV14 to TRBJ2-1, with D unclear. The CDR3 runs to 16 residues. V was trimmed by 0 bases and J by 9 bases, leaving 18 bases between them. Germline V gene data show CDR1 as SGHDN and CDR2 as FVKESK. DNA for the CDR3: TGTGCCAGCAGCCAAGAACGGCCCACACTGTACGGTGAGCAGTTCTTC. Its translation: CASSQERPTLYGEQFF.

V is TRBV25-1 and J is TRBJ2-1; 11 positions agree with TRBD2. CDR3 length: 18 residues. Germline CDR1 is MGHDK and CDR2 is SYGVNS. Trimming at V came to 1 base and at J to 10 bases, leaving 15 bases not matched to a gene. CDR3 sequence (DNA): TGTGCCAGCAGTGAATTCGTCGGACTAGCGGGCTTCGGTGGGGAGCAGTTCTTC. Its translation is CASSEFVGLAGFGGEQFF.

The rearrangement joins TRBV27 to TRBJ2-3; perhaps TRBD2 as D (5 bases). Trimming shortened V by 4 bases and J by 6 bases, and 14 bases separated the two germline ends. The CDR3 covers 14 residues. Germline CDR1 and CDR2: MNHEY and SMNVEV (reference sequence). In nucleotides, the CDR3 is TGTGCCAGCAGTTCCCCGGGGATTTGGGATACGCAGTATTTT. Translation gives CASSSPGIWDTQYF.

V gene TRBV5-4 combines with J gene TRBJ2-2; tentatively, D is TRBD2 (5 bases). V dropped 4 bases and J dropped 8 bases, with 9 bases sitting between them. CDR3 size: 12 residues. Germline-derived CDR1 and CDR2 are SGHNT and YYREEE (reference sequence). The CDR3 nucleotides read TGTGCCAGCAGCACTAGGTCTGGGGAGCTGTTTTTT. Its protein product is CASSTRSGELFF.

This chain uses TRBV19 with TRBJ2-4, with D perhaps TRBD2 (5 bases). This CDR3 has 17 amino acids. Trimming removed 5 bases at V and 0 bases at J, with 17 bases between. CDR1 is LNHDA, CDR2 SQIVND, per germline (reference sequence). The CDR3 spells CASSDGVSRLAKNIQYF. CDR3 DNA: TGTGCCAGTAGTGACGGGGTTTCCCGCCTAGCCAAAAACATTCAGTACTTC. Looking up the rest from reference TRBV19 and TRBJ2-4 gives the full variable domain: DGGITQSPKYLFRKEGQNVTLSCEQNLNHDAMYWYRQDPGQGLRLIYYSQIVNDFQKGDIAEGYSVSREKKESFPLTVTSAQKNPTAFYLCASSDGVSRLAKNIQYFGAGTRLSVL.

V is TRBV21-1 and J is TRBJ1-1; TRBD1, the table's D call, lacks a check against the DNA. TRBV21-1 is a pseudogene segment. There are 16 residues in the CDR3. CDR3 sequence (DNA): TGTGCCAGCAGCAGACCTAACAGGGGGCGTATCACTGAAGCTTTCTTT. Amino acids: CASSRPNRGRITEAFF.

Turning to this clone: Its ends do not fully match the called genes, so a read error is possible. The chain is built from TRBV2 and TRBJ2-4; D unclear. The CDR3 length is 12 residues. The germline CDR1 and CDR2 sequences are SNHLY and FYNNEI. CDR3 bases: TGTGCCAGCAGCGAAGGAGCCTCCATTCAGTACTTC. Translated: CASSEGASIQYF.

V gene TRBV4-1 combines with J gene TRBJ2-7; 10 bases are a match to TRBD2. From germline, CDR1 is MGHRA and CDR2 YSYEKL. This CDR3 is built from 14 residues. The V segment lost 4 bases and the J segment 2 bases; nucleotides outside the gene matches: 2. CDR3 region: CASSLGTSAYEQYF. The DNA for the CDR3 is TGCGCCAGCAGCCTCGGGACTAGCGCCTACGAGCAGTACTTC.

This sequence joins TRBV18 and TRBJ1-1, with D hard to call. Germline values: CDR1 KGHSH, CDR2 LQKENI. V dropped 2 bases and J dropped 1 base, with 5 bases sitting between them. This CDR3 spans 13 amino acids. In nucleotides, the CDR3 is TGTGCCAGCTCACCAGGGGAGAACACTGAAGCTTTCTTT. Its protein is CASSPGENTEAFF. The variable domain in full, completed from reference TRBV18 and TRBJ1-1, reads NAGVMQNPRHLVRRRGQEARLRCSPMKGHSHVYWYRQLPEEGLKFMVYLQKENIIDESGMPKERFSAEFPKEGPSILRIQQVVRGDSAAYFCASSPGENTEAFFGQGTRLTVV.

The chain carries TRBV5-4 and TRBJ2-5; 11 bases are shared with TRBD1. V shed 4 bases and J 2 bases; nucleotides not matched to a gene: 4. The germline CDR1 and CDR2 sequences are SGHNT and YYREEE (reference sequence). The CDR3 totals 15 residues. The DNA of the CDR3 is TGTGCCAGCAGCCGAGGGACAGGGGGACAAGAGACCCAGTACTTC. This gives the protein CASSRGTGGQETQYF.

The V gene is TRBV7-3, the J gene TRBJ2-5; a possible D gene is TRBD2 (5 bases). Looked up from germline, CDR1 is SGHTA and CDR2 is FQGTGA. This CDR3 has 12 residues. Trimming cost V 5 bases and J 5 bases, with 9 bases left between them. The chain's CDR3 is CASSPRGETQYF. The CDR3, as DNA: TGTGCCAGCAGCCCGAGAGGGGAGACCCAGTACTTC.

This chain uses TRBV19 with TRBJ2-7; D gene unclear. Germline values: CDR1 LNHDA, CDR2 SQIVND (reference sequence). The length of the CDR3 is 15 residues. The V and J ends lost 2 bases and 3 bases respectively, with 14 bases between them. The CDR3 region is CASSIRFDRIYEQYF. For the CDR3, the DNA is TGTGCCAGTAGTATAAGATTTGACCGAATCTACGAGCAGTACTTC.

This clone occurred a few times. The chain couples TRBV28 to TRBJ1-1, with unresolved D. Germline V CDR1 and CDR2: MDHEN, SYDVKM. This CDR3 has 14 amino acids. Trimming removed 2 bases from V and 5 bases from J, with 12 bases in between. The CDR3 sequence: CASSLGPGWTEAFF. The CDR3 nucleotides are TGTGCCAGCAGTTTAGGCCCTGGGTGGACTGAAGCTTTCTTT.